This T cell receptor beta chain was recorded in a study of CD8 T cells in ankylosing spondylitis. Study-wide points: A CD8+ phenotype characterized the disease-linked clones, which were relatively rare in peripheral blood. Ankylosing spondylitis blood appeared to be characterized by a TCR beta motif of eight or nine highly homologous variants.

This CDR3 is built from 14 residues. Deletions cut 3 bases from V and 3 bases from J, with 12 bases between. Germline CDR1 and CDR2: SGHNT and YYREEE (reference sequence). Remarks on this clonotype: The antigen is undetermined.

TCRdb processed the 5' RACE reads anew with MiXCR; each CDR3 protein has one entry. The repertoire holds around 390,000 distinct CDR3 sequences, with 20% to 25% as singletons. This chain joins TRBV5-4 and TRBJ1-1; TRBD1 is a possible D gene (6 bases). This sequence originates from a male donor with ankylosing spondylitis. The specimen was blood, either unsorted or a sorted T cell fraction (not recorded which). The CDR3 loop is CASSYYRVDTEAFF. The CDR3 DNA reads TGTGCCAGCAGCTACTACAGGGTGGACACTGAAGCTTTCTTT.